What follows describes a single T cell receptor beta chain. The target antigen is unknown. The CDR3 is made up of 13 amino acids. The V end lost 2 bases, the J end lost 6 bases, and 13 bases lay between the germline ends. Per germline, CDR1 GTSNPN and CDR2 SVGIG (reference sequence). The repertoire was sequenced with immunoSEQ multiplex PCR; TCRdb's copy has only in-frame clones and lacks some. The table records about 94,000 clones, around 92% of them present only once. This sample's time point: week 47, end of study. Mutant IDH1 20-mer peptide, at 300 ug, made up each vaccine dose, with topical imiquimod. These data originate in a study of a mutant IDH1 vaccine in newly diagnosed glioma. Study-wide context: Sex among treated patients split about 60% male, approximately 38% female; mean age was approximately 40 years.

The specimen was PBMCs, collected from a glioma patient whose treatment included an IDH1 peptide vaccine. This sequence originates from a woman between 50 and 59 years old with glioma. The rearrangement links TRBV30 to TRBJ1-1; D is perhaps TRBD1 (5 bases). As DNA, the CDR3 is TGTGCCTGGAGTTGGGGGGGAACCTCTGAAGCTTTCTTT. This gives the protein CAWSWGGTSEAFF. Supplemented by reference TRBV30 and TRBJ1-1, the full variable domain reads SQTIHQWPATLVQPVGSPLSLECTVEGTSNPNLYWYRQAAGRGLQLLFYSVGIGQISSEVPQNLSASRPQDRQFILSSKKLLLSDSGFYLCAWSWGGTSEAFFGQGTRLTVV.